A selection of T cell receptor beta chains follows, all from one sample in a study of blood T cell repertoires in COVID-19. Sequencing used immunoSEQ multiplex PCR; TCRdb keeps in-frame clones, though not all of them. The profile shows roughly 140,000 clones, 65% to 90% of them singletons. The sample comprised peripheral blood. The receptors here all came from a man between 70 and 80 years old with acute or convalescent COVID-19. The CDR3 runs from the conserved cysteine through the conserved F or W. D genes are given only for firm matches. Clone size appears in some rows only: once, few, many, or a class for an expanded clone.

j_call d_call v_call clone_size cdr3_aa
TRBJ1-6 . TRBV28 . CASSATSSYNSPLHF
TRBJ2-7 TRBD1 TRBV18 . CASSPRTGANEQYF
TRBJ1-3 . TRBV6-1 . CASSEAPTGSGNTIYF
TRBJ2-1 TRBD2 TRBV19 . CASSRLAGGPNNEQFF
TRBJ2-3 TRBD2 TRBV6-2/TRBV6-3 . CASSSSLAGGPDTQYF
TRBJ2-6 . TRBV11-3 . CASSPGAPGANVLTF
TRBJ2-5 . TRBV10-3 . CAISESTGETQYF
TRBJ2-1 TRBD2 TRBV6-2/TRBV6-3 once CASSRIWASGRYNEQFF
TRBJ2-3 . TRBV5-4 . CASSRDSTDTQYF
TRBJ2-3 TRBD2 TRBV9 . CASSAQAGGVTDTQYF
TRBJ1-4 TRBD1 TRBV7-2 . CASSLGTGLSTNEKLFF
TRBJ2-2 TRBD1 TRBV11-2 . CASRITTGTGTPGELFF
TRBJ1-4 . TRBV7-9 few CASSLGPPTRDHKGKLFF
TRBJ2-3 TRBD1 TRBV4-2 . CASSQTGGWTDTQYF
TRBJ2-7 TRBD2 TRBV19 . CASSIEASGSYEQYF
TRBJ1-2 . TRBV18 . CASSPDFSYGYTF
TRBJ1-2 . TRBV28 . CASSFLLPGNDGYTF
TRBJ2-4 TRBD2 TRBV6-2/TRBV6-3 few CASSLRGDLAKNIQYF
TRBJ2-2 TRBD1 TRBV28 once CASGTGDAGELFF
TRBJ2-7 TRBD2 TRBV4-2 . CASSQVSGLAADEQYF
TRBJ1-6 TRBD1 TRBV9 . CASSVGGTGIGSPLHF
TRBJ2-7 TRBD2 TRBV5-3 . CARSLDTKTSGRYEQYF
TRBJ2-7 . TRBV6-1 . CASSEVNRSAYEQYF
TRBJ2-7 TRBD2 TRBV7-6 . CASSYTSGYSYEQYF
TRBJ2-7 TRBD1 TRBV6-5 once CASSYSAGTGVDEQYF
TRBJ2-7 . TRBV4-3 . CASSQDLWTASGEQYF
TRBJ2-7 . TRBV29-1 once CSVGGQGEQYF
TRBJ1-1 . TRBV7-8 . CASSSGTSLEAFF
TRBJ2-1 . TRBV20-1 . CSAGRDNEQFF
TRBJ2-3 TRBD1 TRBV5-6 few CASSLPGQGTDTQYF
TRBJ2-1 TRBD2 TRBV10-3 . CAISGSTSGSGEQFF
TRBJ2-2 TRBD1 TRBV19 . CASSRPSGTGDTGELFF